Here is one T cell receptor beta chain with its context. Germline V gives CDR1 LGHNA, CDR2 YSLEER. The CDR3 consists of 16 residues. After removal of 0 bases from V and 4 bases from J, the junction contained 6 bases not matched to a gene. TCRdb's copy holds only in-frame clones and misses some; the assay was immunoSEQ multiplex PCR. The data contain approximately 69,000 clones, roughly 92% of them singletons. The record originates from a study of resident and recirculating memory T cells in vitiligo. What was sequenced was blood. V and J are TRBV4-3 and TRBJ1-5, with 7 bases that match TRBD1. This clonotype was sampled from a male donor with vitiligo. CDR3 in DNA: TGCGCCAGCAGCCAAGATATGGGCAGGGGGAATCAGCCCCAGCATTTT. As protein: CASSQDMGRGNQPQHF.